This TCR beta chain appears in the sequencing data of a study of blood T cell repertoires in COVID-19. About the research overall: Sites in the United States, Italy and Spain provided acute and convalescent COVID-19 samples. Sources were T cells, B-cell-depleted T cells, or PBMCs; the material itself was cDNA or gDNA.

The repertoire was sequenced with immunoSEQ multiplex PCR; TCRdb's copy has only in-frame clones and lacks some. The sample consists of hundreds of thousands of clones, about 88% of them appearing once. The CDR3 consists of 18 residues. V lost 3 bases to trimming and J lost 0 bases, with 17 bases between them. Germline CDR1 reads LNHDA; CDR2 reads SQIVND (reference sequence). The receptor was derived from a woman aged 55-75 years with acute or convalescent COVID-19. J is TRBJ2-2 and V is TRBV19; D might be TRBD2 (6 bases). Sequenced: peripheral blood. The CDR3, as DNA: TGTGCCAGTAGTATCGGGCCCGGGTGGAGGGCGAACACCGGGGAGCTGTTTTTT. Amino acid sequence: CASSIGPGWRANTGELFF.